Listed below are T cell receptor beta chains from one sample, sequenced in a study of neurological immune-mediated disorders. TCRdb analysed the 5' RACE reads with MiXCR anew, one entry per CDR3 protein. The data show fewer than 25,000 distinct CDR3 sequences, under 15% seen once. The sample consisted of PBMCs. These TCRs come from a woman between 40 and 50 years old with HTLV-1-associated myelopathy (HAM/TSP). CDR3s include the opening cysteine and the closing phenylalanine or tryptophan. Fields, in order: V gene, CDR3 protein.

v_call: TRBV5-1
cdr3_aa: CASSPTGDEQYF

v_call: TRBV20-1
cdr3_aa: CSADRTGSTDTQYF

v_call: TRBV27
cdr3_aa: CASSPDRVTEAFF

v_call: TRBV20-1
cdr3_aa: CSAQDGLALLNEQFF

v_call: TRBV4-2
cdr3_aa: CASSQDLGLAGTDTQYF

v_call: TRBV5-6
cdr3_aa: CASSPTGRATEAFF

v_call: TRBV12-3/TRBV12-4
cdr3_aa: CASSSFPRDRGGSPLHF

v_call: TRBV5-1
cdr3_aa: CASNRATSTDTQYF

v_call: TRBV12-3/TRBV12-4
cdr3_aa: CASSHRTGSSEKLFF

v_call: TRBV7-9
cdr3_aa: CAPNPGAPNTGELFF

v_call: TRBV7-8
cdr3_aa: CASSLTLGTIYF

v_call: TRBV7-3
cdr3_aa: CASSPDPDSANYGYTF

v_call: TRBV2
cdr3_aa: CASSADLRSNQPQHF

v_call: TRBV2
cdr3_aa: CASRGLAGDRTDTQYF

v_call: TRBV12-3/TRBV12-4
cdr3_aa: CASSLRRTEAFF

v_call: TRBV5-1
cdr3_aa: CASRGGGTEAFF

v_call: TRBV5-1
cdr3_aa: CASSLWQGIDNEQFF

v_call: TRBV6-5
cdr3_aa: CASSYGTAAGTQYF

v_call: TRBV6-1
cdr3_aa: CASTPSGGFTDTQYF

v_call: TRBV20-1
cdr3_aa: CSARPGAGDTDTQYF

v_call: TRBV20-1
cdr3_aa: CSARVLAGGSGEQFF

v_call: TRBV12-3/TRBV12-4
cdr3_aa: CASGRDSANYGYTF

v_call: TRBV4-2
cdr3_aa: CASSQEVLAGGTDTQYF

v_call: TRBV7-9
cdr3_aa: CASSFYQGREKLFF

v_call: TRBV9
cdr3_aa: CASTRTGSNGELFF

v_call: TRBV20-1
cdr3_aa: CSARLTYSGNTIYF

v_call: TRBV20-1
cdr3_aa: CSARDERNQETQYF

v_call: TRBV6-5
cdr3_aa: CASSGDSQETQYF

v_call: TRBV12-3/TRBV12-4
cdr3_aa: CASSPGTGQIYNEQFF

v_call: TRBV5-1
cdr3_aa: CASSLLNSGANVLTF

v_call: TRBV15
cdr3_aa: CATSRDIDQETQYF

v_call: TRBV5-1
cdr3_aa: CASRAGGSIDEQFF